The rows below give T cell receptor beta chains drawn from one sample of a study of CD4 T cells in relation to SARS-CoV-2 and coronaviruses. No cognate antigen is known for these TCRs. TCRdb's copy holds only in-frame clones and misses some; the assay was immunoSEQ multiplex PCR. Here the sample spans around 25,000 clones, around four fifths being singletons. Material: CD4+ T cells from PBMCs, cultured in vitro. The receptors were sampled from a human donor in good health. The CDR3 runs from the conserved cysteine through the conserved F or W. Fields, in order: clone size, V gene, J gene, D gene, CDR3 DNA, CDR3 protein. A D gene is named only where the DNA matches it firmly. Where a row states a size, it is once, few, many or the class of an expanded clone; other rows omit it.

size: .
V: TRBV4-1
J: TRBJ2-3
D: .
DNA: TGCGCCAGCAGCCTAGTCTCTGGGGATGGGACGCAGTATTTT
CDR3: CASSLVSGDGTQYF

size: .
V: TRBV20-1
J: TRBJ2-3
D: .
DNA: TGCAGTGCTAGTACGGACCAAGTGGCAGATACGCAGTATTTT
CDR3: CSASTDQVADTQYF

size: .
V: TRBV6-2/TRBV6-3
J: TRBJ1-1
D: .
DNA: TGTGCCAGCAGTTCCCCAGAGAACACTGAAGCTTTCTTT
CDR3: CASSSPENTEAFF

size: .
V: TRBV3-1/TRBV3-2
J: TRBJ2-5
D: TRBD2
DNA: TGTGCCAGCAGCCAAGCAGCGGGAGGAGAGACCCAGTACTTC
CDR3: CASSQAAGGETQYF

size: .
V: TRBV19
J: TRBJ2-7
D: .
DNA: TGTGCCAGTAGTATGATGGGGGGCAGGTCCTACGAGCAGTACTTC
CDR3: CASSMMGGRSYEQYF

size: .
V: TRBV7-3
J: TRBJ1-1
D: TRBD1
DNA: TGTGCCAGCAGTACAGGGGACACTGAAGCTTTCTTT
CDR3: CASSTGDTEAFF

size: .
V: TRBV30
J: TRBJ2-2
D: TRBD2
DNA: TGTCTAGCGGGGGCCCCCCACACCGGGGAGCTGTTTTTT
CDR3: CLAGAPHTGELFF

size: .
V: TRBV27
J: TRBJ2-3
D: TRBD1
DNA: TGTGCCAGCAGTTTTTGGACAGGGACGGAAGATACGCAGTATTTT
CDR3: CASSFWTGTEDTQYF

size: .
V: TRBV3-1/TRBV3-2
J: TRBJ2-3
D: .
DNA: TGTGCCAGCAGCCGGGACCGTAATTCAGATACGCAGTATTTT
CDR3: CASSRDRNSDTQYF

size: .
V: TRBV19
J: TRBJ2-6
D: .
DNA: TGTGCCAGTAGTATAATTGAGGCTGGGGCCAACGTCCTGACTTTC
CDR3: CASSIIEAGANVLTF

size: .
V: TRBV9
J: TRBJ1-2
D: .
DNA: TGTGCCAGCAGCCTCACGGGGGGGGGATACTATGGCTACACCTTC
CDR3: CASSLTGGGYYGYTF

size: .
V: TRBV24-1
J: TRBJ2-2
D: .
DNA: TGTGCCACCAGATACGGAAACACCGGGGAGCTGTTTTTT
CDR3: CATRYGNTGELFF

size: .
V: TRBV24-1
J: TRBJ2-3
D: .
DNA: TGTGCCACCAGTGTTGGTGGGGGCGCAGATACGCAGTATTTT
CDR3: CATSVGGGADTQYF

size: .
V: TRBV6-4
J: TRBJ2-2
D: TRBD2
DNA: TGTGCCAGCAGTGACTCGACTAGCGGGAGGACCGGGGAGCTGTTTTTT
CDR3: CASSDSTSGRTGELFF

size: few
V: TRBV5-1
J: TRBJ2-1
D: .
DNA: TGCGCCAGCAGCTCGGGATTGGGGTTATCCTACAATGAGCAGTTCTTC
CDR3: CASSSGLGLSYNEQFF

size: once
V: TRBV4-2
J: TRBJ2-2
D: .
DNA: TGTGCCAGCAAGGCTATTAACACCGGGGAGCTGTTTTTT
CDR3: CASKAINTGELFF

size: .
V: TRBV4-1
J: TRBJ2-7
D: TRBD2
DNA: TGCGCCAGCAGCAATAGACTAGCGGATGACTACGAGCAGTACTTC
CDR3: CASSNRLADDYEQYF

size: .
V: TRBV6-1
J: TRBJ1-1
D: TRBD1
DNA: TGTGCCAGCAGTGAATTGGACAGGGGGAACACTGAAGCTTTCTTT
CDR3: CASSELDRGNTEAFF

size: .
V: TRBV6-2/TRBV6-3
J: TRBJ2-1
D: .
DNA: TGTGCCAGCAGTTACTCGCCCGGGACTCCTATATTCTTC
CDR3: CASSYSPGTPIFF

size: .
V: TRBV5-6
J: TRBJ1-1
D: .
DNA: TGTGCCAGCAGCTTGTCCTGGGGGCCGGGAGGGGCTGAAGCTTTCTTT
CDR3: CASSLSWGPGGAEAFF

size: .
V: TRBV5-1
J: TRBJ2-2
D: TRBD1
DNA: TGCGCCAGCAGCGACGCCGGGACAGGGTACACCGGGGAGCTGTTTTTT
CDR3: CASSDAGTGYTGELFF

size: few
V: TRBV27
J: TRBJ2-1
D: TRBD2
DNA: TGTGCCAGCAGACAAGGGTGGCGGGAGTCAATTTGGAATGAGCAGTTCTTC
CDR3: CASRQGWRESIWNEQFF

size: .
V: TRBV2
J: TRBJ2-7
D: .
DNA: TGTGCCAGCAGTGAAGCGCCACGACAGGTCTGGGGGGAGCAGTACTTC
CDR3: CASSEAPRQVWGEQYF

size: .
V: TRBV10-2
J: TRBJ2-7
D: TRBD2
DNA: TGCGCCAGCAGTGGACCCGAGGCGGGAGTCTACGAGCAGTACTTC
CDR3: CASSGPEAGVYEQYF

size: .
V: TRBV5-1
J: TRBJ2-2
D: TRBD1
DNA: TGCGCCAGCAGCACGGTACAGGGGGCCGGGGAGCTGTTTTTT
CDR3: CASSTVQGAGELFF

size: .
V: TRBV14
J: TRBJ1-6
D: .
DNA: TGTGCCAGCGGGACGGACTTTTATAATTCACCCCTCCACTTT
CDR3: CASGTDFYNSPLHF

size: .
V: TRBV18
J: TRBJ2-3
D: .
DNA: TGTGCCAGCTCGAGTGAGGGAGCGCAGTATTTT
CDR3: CASSSEGAQYF

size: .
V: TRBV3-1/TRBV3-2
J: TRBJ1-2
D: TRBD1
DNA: TGTGCCAGCAGCCTAGGACAGGGGCTCGACTACACCTTC
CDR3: CASSLGQGLDYTF

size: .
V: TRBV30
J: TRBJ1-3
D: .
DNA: TGTGCCTGGAGTATAGACAGCAACTCTGGAAACACCATATATTTT
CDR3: CAWSIDSNSGNTIYF

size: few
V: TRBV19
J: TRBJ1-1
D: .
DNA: TGTGCCAGCTCCAGGAGAATGAACACTGAAGCTTTCTTT
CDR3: CASSRRMNTEAFF

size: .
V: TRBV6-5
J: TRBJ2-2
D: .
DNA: TGTGCCAGCAGGCCACGAGGGGACACCGGGGAGCTGTTTTTT
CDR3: CASRPRGDTGELFF

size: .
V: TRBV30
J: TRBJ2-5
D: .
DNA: TGTGCCTGGAGTGGCCCCGGAGGGCCGGGAAAGACCCAGTACTTC
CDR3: CAWSGPGGPGKTQYF

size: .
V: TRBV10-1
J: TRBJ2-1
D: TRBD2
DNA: TGCGCCAGCAGTGAGTCGAAGACCGGGAGGGCCTCGAATGAGCAGTTCTTC
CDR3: CASSESKTGRASNEQFF

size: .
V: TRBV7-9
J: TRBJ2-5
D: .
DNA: TGTGCCAGCAGCGTACCTCAGGGGATAGAGACCCAGTACTTC
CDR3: CASSVPQGIETQYF

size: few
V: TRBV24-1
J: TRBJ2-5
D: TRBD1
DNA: TGTGCCACCAGTGTATACGTCGGGACAGTGGAGACCCAGTACTTC
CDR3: CATSVYVGTVETQYF

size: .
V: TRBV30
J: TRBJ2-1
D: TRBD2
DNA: TGTGCCTGGAGTGTAATAGGAGCGGGAGGGTACAATGAGCAGTTCTTC
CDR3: CAWSVIGAGGYNEQFF

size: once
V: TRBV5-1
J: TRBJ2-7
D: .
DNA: TGCGCCAGCAGCTTGTCGGGCGCTTCCTACGAGCAGTACTTC
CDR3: CASSLSGASYEQYF

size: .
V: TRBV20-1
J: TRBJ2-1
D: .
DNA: TGCAGTGCTATGGGGGGTTTTGAGCAGTTCTTC
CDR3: CSAMGGFEQFF

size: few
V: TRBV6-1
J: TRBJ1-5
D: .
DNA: TGTGCCAGCAGTGAATTCGATCAGCCCCAGCATTTT
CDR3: CASSEFDQPQHF

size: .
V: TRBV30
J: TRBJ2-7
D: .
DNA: TGTGCCTTGCTAGGCGGGTTAGCCTACGAGCAGTACTTC
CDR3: CALLGGLAYEQYF

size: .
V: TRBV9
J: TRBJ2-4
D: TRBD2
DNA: TGTGCCAGCAGCGCGGGACTAGCGAAAAACATTCAGTACTTC
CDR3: CASSAGLAKNIQYF

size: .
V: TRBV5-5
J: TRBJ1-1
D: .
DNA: TGTGCCAGCAGCTTGTGGGGGGCTAGGGAAGCTTTCTTT
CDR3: CASSLWGAREAFF

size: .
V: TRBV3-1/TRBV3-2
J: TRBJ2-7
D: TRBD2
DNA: TGTGCCAGCAGCCAAGCCCTCGGGCTAGCGGGATTTTACGAGCAGTACTTC
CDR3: CASSQALGLAGFYEQYF

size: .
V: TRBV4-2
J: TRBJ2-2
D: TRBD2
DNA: TGTGCCAGCAGAACCACTAGCGGGAGTAATACCGGGGAGCTGTTTTTT
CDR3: CASRTTSGSNTGELFF

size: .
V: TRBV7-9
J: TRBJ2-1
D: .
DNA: TGTGCCAGCAGCTCGATGGCCCAAGGGAATGAGCAGTTCTTC
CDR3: CASSSMAQGNEQFF

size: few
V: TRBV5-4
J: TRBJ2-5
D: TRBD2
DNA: TGTGCCAGCAGCTTAGCGGGGCGCTCGAGGGAGACCCAGTACTTC
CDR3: CASSLAGRSRETQYF

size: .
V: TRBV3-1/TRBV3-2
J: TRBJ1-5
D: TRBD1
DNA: TGTGCCAGCAGTCAATCGGACAGGGCGAATCAGCCCCAGCATTTT
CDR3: CASSQSDRANQPQHF

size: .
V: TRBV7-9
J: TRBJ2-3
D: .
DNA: TGTGCCAGCAGCTTAGTGCAGGGCACAGATACGCAGTATTTT
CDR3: CASSLVQGTDTQYF

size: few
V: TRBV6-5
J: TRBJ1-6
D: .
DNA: TGTGCCAGCAAGAGGGTACGGCTGTATTATTCACCCCTCCACTTT
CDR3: CASKRVRLYYSPLHF

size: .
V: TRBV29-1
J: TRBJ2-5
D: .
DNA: TGCAGCGTTGAAATGGGGCGGACCATGGCGGGAGAGACCCAGTACTTC
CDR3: CSVEMGRTMAGETQYF

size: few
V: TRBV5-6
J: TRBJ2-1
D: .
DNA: TGTGCCAGCAGCCGCGATGGGGCGAACTCCTACAATGAGCAGTTCTTC
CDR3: CASSRDGANSYNEQFF

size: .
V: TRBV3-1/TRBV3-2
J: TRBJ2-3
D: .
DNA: TGTGCCAGCAGCCTAAACCCCACAGATACGCAGTATTTT
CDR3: CASSLNPTDTQYF

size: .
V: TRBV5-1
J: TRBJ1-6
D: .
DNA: TGCGCCAGCAGTGTTGGGGGCGCGAGTAATTCACCCCTCCACTTT
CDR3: CASSVGGASNSPLHF